These 17 T cell receptor beta chains were all obtained from the same sample, sequenced in a study of a mutant IDH1 vaccine in newly diagnosed glioma. Their target antigens are unknown. Sample time point: week 47, end of study. Topical imiquimod was applied with each vaccine dose, which held 300 ug of mutant IDH1 20-mer peptide. Here immunoSEQ multiplex PCR was the method, and the copy in TCRdb shows in-frame clones only, minus some. The table shows tens of thousands of clones, with about four fifths occurring only once. Here the sequenced sample was PBMCs, taken from a glioma patient whose treatment included an IDH1 peptide vaccine. These receptors were obtained from a man between 25 and 39 years old with glioma.

This chain uses TRBV5-1 with TRBJ2-5; unclear D gene. V was cut by 0 bases and J by 0 bases, with 12 bases left in between. This CDR3 spans 16 amino acids. CDR1 and CDR2 from the germline V gene are SGHRS and YFSETQ. DNA of the CDR3: TGCGCCAGCAGCTTGGGGTCCAGGTCGAACCAAGAGACCCAGTACTTC. Protein sequence: CASSLGSRSNQETQYF.

This sequence joins TRBV16 and TRBJ1-5; D gene unclear. The germline V and J ends were trimmed by 0 bases and 2 bases, with 11 bases remaining between them. Germline V gene data show CDR1 as KGHSY and CDR2 as FQNENV. The length of the CDR3 is 16 residues. Here the CDR3 DNA reads TGTGCCAGCAGCCAATCTAGCGGAGGTGGCAATCAGCCCCAGCATTTT. It is translated as CASSQSSGGGNQPQHF. Using reference TRBV16 and TRBJ1-5 for the parts outside the CDR3, the full variable domain is GEEVAQTPKHLVRGEGQKAKLYCAPIKGHSYVFWYQQVLKNEFKFLISFQNENVFDETGMPKERFSAKCLPNSPCSLEIQATKLEDSAVYFCASSQSSGGGNQPQHFGDGTRLSIL.

The V call is TRBV27, the J call TRBJ2-5; tentative D call: TRBD1 (5 bases). Trimming left V 4 bases short and J 3 bases short, with 15 bases between. Germline lookup yields CDR1 MNHEY and CDR2 SMNVEV (reference sequence). This CDR3 contains 15 residues. The CDR3 sequence is CASSYTGHSEETQYF. DNA for the CDR3: TGTGCCAGCAGTTACACAGGCCACTCGGAAGAGACCCAGTACTTC.

This clone was observed a single time. V is TRBV29-1 and J is TRBJ2-1; D is unresolved. V lost 3 bases and J 0 bases, leaving 9 bases between the germline ends. The CDR3 extends over 14 amino acids. Germline-derived CDR1 and CDR2 are SQVTM and ANQGSEA. The CDR3 DNA reads as TGCAGCGTTGACGGAAGTAGCTCCTACAATGAGCAGTTCTTC. Protein product: CSVDGSSSYNEQFF.

J is TRBJ2-7 and V is TRBV18, with D unresolved. Germline V gene lookup returns CDR1 KGHSH and CDR2 LQKENI. The V gene lost 3 bases and the J gene lost 2 bases, with 14 bases spanning the gap. The CDR3 length is 15 residues. The CDR3 sequence is CASSPSQKTAYEQYF. The CDR3 DNA follows: TGTGCCAGCTCACCTTCCCAGAAAACTGCCTACGAGCAGTACTTC.

The rearrangement links TRBV14 to TRBJ1-1; 10 nucleotides match TRBD1. CDR3 size: 17 residues. V gave up 4 bases and J gave up 4 bases; unmatched junction bases: 12. CDR1 SGHDN and CDR2 FVKESK come from the germline V gene. In nucleotides, the CDR3 is TGTGCCAGCAGCCCTCTTCTCGGGACAGGGGCCGTCACTGAAGCTTTCTTT. This gives the protein CASSPLLGTGAVTEAFF. The entire variable domain, with the rest obtained from reference TRBV14 and TRBJ1-1, is as follows: EAGVTQFPSHSVIEKGQTVTLRCDPISGHDNLYWYRRVMGKEIKFLLHFVKESKQDESGMPNNRFLAERTGGTYSTLKVQPAELEDSGVYFCASSPLLGTGAVTEAFFGQGTRLTVV.

Here the CDR3 reads CASSLDRHGNTIYF. Written as DNA, the CDR3 is TGCGCCAGCAGTTTAGACAGGCATGGAAACACCATATATTTT. The chain couples TRBV10-2 to TRBJ1-3; the D gene is possibly TRBD1 (6 bases). The CDR3 totals 14 residues. Germline V gene lookup returns CDR1 WSHSY and CDR2 SAAADI. V gave up 5 bases and J gave up 3 bases, with 11 bases separating them.

The V call is TRBV27, the J call TRBJ1-5; D not certain. Germline V gene sequence: CDR1 MNHEY, CDR2 SMNVEV (reference sequence). The CDR3 has 13 residues. Trimming took off 0 bases at V and 6 bases at J, with 6 bases between the two ends. CDR3 sequence (DNA): TGTGCCAGCAGTTTATCAGGGAGTCAGCCCCAGCATTTT. Translated, it gives CASSLSGSQPQHF.

The rearrangement uses TRBV11-2 and TRBJ2-7; a possible D gene is TRBD1 (5 bases). This CDR3 is 16 amino acids long. Per germline, CDR1 SGHAT and CDR2 FQNNGV. Deletions cut 0 bases from V and 4 bases from J, with 16 bases between. The CDR3 loop is CASSLDGRALGYEQYF. The CDR3 DNA follows: TGTGCCAGCAGCTTAGATGGCAGGGCCCTCGGGTACGAGCAGTACTTC. The full variable domain, its missing parts supplied by reference TRBV11-2 and TRBJ2-7, is EAGVAQSPRYKIIEKRQSVAFWCNPISGHATLYWYQQILGQGPKLLIQFQNNGVVDDSQLPKDRFSAERLKGVDSTLKIQPAKLEDSAVYLCASSLDGRALGYEQYFGPGTRLTVT.

The chain is built from TRBV5-1 and TRBJ2-7; TRBD1 is a possible D gene (6 bases). V gave up 0 bases and J gave up 4 bases, with 14 bases separating them. The CDR3 sequence is 15 residues long. Germline V gives CDR1 SGHRS, CDR2 YFSETQ. The CDR3 here is CASSLGSRQVYEQYF. In DNA form, the CDR3 reads TGCGCCAGCAGCTTGGGTTCACGACAGGTTTACGAGCAGTACTTC.

This chain uses TRBV2 with TRBJ2-5, with D perhaps matching TRBD1 (6 bases). Germline V lookup: CDR1 SNHLY, CDR2 FYNNEI. The CDR3 totals 15 residues. V lost 3 bases, J lost 7 bases, and 18 bases lay in between. In nucleotides, the CDR3 is TGTGCCAGCAGTGATGGAGCAGGGGTTCGGGTGACCCAGTACTTC. Protein product: CASSDGAGVRVTQYF.

This chain uses TRBV5-1 with TRBJ1-1, with D possibly TRBD1 on 5 matching bases. This CDR3 has 16 residues. Germline values: CDR1 SGHRS, CDR2 YFSETQ. The V and J ends lost 4 bases and 0 bases respectively, with 16 bases between them. The CDR3: CASSPGHNSLNTEAFF. CDR3 DNA: TGCGCCAGCAGCCCCGGACACAACTCCCTGAACACTGAAGCTTTCTTT.

This CDR3 reads CASSGDRTDTQYF. The CDR3 coding sequence is TGTGCCAGTTCGGGGGATCGCACAGATACGCAGTATTTT. V is TRBV13 and J is TRBJ2-3; the D gene is possibly TRBD2 (6 bases). The V gene's germline CDR1 is PRHDT and CDR2 FYEKMQ (reference sequence). The ends were cut back, 9 bases at V and 1 base at J, with 11 bases in the middle. The CDR3 has 13 amino acids.

The chain carries TRBV29-1 and TRBJ2-1; D is tentatively TRBD1 or TRBD2 (5 bases each). This CDR3 comprises 16 residues. The V end was cut by 6 bases, the J end by 3 bases, with 21 bases between. In germline, CDR1 is SQVTM, CDR2 ANQGSEA. For the CDR3, the DNA is TGCAGCGTCGTTCCTCGGGACCTCTATATCTACAATGAGCAGTTCTTC. The encoded protein is CSVVPRDLYIYNEQFF.

The gene calls are TRBV23-1 and TRBJ1-1, with D possibly being TRBD1 (6 bases). TRBV23-1 is labeled an ORF, and its function is uncertain. V gave up 6 bases and J gave up 4 bases, with 21 bases separating them. The CDR3 totals 16 residues. As DNA, the CDR3 is TGCGCCAGCAGCCACTCCGCACAGGGTTTTGGCACTGAAGCTTTCTTT. It yields the protein CASSHSAQGFGTEAFF.

The V gene is TRBV6-6, the J gene TRBJ1-4, with no clear D. In germline, CDR1 is MNHNY, CDR2 SVGAGI (reference sequence). The CDR3 sequence is 14 residues long. The ends were cut back, 6 bases at V and 5 bases at J, with 13 bases in the middle. The CDR3 DNA is TGTGCCAGCAGGCGGCGGGGAGAAAATGAAAAACTGTTTTTT. Its translation: CASRRRGENEKLFF.

The chain carries TRBV5-4 and TRBJ1-3; D perhaps matches TRBD1 (5 bases). Trimming removed 3 bases at V and 7 bases at J, with 14 bases between. CDR1 is SGHNT and CDR2 is YYREEE in the germline V gene (reference sequence). CDR3 length: 14 amino acids. CDR3 residues: CASSYEGVWNTIYF. The CDR3 DNA reads as TGTGCCAGCAGCTATGAAGGGGTGTGGAACACCATATATTTT.